The entry that follows covers one T cell receptor beta chain sequence. Its antigen is unknown. The data were taken from a study of shared clonotypes between healthy human individuals. Study-wide context: CD4 naive and memory got three plates each, CD8 naive two, CD8 memory one. Findings of the study overall: Generally, naive subsets came out with larger estimated richness than memory subsets.

The naive CD8 subset, CD45RO-negative cells positively selected for CCR7, excluded terminally differentiated effector memory CD45RA+ cells. Trimming shortened V by 4 bases and J by 2 bases, and 18 bases separated the two germline ends. Germline CDR1 and CDR2: SEHNR and FQNEAQ (reference sequence). CDR3 length equals 16 residues. Repertoires were generated with immunoSEQ multiplex PCR, while TCRdb's copy carries only in-frame clones and drops some. The profile shows 2 million or so clones, about 95% of them singletons. The material sequenced was naive CD8+ T cells sorted from blood. J is TRBJ2-7 and V is TRBV7-9; weak D call: TRBD2 (6 bases). The TCR comes from a man between 18 and 29 years old in good health. The CDR3 sequence: CASSSTFSGLPYEQYF. The CDR3 DNA is TGTGCCAGCAGCTCCACCTTTAGCGGCCTTCCCTACGAGCAGTACTTC.